Reported below is one T cell receptor (beta chain). Its antigen remains unknown. The sample belongs to a study of cytomegalovirus exposure and HLA in healthy donors. Study results and limitations: There were 150 to 200 TCR beta chains listed as cytomegalovirus-associated. Rarity marked most TCR sequences, yet some public TCRs occurred in many donors.

The CDR3 runs 11 residues. V lost 7 bases and J lost 7, with 7 bases in between. CDR1 and CDR2 (germline): SEHNR, FQNEAQ (reference sequence). This table comes from immunoSEQ multiplex PCR, and its TCRdb copy is limited to in-frame clones, with some not included. The sample consists of about 120,000 clones, around 88% of them appearing once. Sequencing used PBMCs. The sequence derives from a man between 18 and 35 years old in good health and CMV-seronegative. The V gene is TRBV7-9, the J gene TRBJ2-2; perhaps TRBD1 as D (5 bases). DNA of the CDR3: TGTGCCAGCACCAGGGTCGGGGAGCTGTTTTTT. It translates to CASTRVGELFF.